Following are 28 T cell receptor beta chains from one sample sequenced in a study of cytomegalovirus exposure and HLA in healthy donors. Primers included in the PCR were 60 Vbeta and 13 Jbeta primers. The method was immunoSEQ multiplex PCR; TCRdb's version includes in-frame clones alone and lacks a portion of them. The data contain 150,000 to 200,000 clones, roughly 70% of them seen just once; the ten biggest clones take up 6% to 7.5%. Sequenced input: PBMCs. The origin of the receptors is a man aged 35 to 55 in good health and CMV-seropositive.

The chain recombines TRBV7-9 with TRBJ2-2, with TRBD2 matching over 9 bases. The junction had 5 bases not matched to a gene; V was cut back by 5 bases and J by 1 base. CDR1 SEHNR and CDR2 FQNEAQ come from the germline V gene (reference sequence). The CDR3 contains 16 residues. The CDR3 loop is CASSGLAIRNTGELFF. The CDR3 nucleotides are TGTGCCAGCAGCGGACTAGCGATCCGGAACACCGGGGAGCTGTTTTTT.

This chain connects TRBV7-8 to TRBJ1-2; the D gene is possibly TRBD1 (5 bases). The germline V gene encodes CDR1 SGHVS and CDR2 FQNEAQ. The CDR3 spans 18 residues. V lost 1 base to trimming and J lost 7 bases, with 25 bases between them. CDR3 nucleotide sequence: TGTGCCAGCAGCTTAGTGATCGACGGGCTTTCGGCTGGGGCTGGCTACACCTTC. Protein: CASSLVIDGLSAGAGYTF.

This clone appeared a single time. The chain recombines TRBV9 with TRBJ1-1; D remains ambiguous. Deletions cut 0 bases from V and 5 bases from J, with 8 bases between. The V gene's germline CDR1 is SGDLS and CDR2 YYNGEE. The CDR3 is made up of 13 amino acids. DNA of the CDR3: TGTGCCAGCAGCGTAGAAGAGGAGACTGAAGCTTTCTTT. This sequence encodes CASSVEEETEAFF.

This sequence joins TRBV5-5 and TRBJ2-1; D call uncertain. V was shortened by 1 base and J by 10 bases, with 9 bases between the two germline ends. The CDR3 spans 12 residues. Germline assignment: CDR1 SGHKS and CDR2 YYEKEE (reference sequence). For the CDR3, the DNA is TGTGCCAGCAGCTTGATAGGAGCCGAGCAGTTCTTC. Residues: CASSLIGAEQFF.

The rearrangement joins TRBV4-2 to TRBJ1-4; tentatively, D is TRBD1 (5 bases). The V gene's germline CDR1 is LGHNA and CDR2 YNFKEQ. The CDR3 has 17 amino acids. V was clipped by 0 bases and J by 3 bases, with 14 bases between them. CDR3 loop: CASSQDPGGRSNEKLFF. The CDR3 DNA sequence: TGTGCCAGCAGCCAAGATCCGGGGGGAAGGTCTAATGAAAAACTGTTTTTT.

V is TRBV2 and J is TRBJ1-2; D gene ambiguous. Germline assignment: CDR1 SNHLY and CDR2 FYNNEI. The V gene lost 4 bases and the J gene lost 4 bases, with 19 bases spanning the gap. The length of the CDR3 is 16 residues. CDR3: CASSATGSAALYGYTF. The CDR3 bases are TGTGCCAGCAGTGCGACGGGGAGCGCAGCCCTCTATGGCTACACCTTC.

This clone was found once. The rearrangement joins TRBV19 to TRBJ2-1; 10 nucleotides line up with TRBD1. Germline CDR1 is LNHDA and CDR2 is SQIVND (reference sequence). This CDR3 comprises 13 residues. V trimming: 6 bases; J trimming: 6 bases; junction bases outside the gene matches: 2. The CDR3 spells CASSWDRGNEQFF. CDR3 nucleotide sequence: TGTGCCAGTAGCTGGGACAGGGGCAATGAGCAGTTCTTC.

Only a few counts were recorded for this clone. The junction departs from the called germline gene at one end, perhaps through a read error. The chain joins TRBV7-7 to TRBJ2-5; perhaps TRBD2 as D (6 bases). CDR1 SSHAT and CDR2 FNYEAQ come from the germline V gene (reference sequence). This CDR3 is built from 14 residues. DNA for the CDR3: TGTGCTAGCAGCTTGGGGACTTCTGGGGAGACCCAGTACTTC. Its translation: CASSLGTSGETQYF.

CDR3 in amino acids: CASSLAEYSSGLVGYTF. The CDR3 region has the DNA TGCGCCAGCAGCTTGGCCGAGTACAGTTCTGGACTAGTCGGCTACACCTTC. The chain joins TRBV5-1 to TRBJ1-2; D is uncertain. CDR3 length: 17 residues. Germline V gene data show CDR1 as SGHRS and CDR2 as YFSETQ. Trimming pared 0 bases from V and 8 bases from J, leaving 23 bases between.

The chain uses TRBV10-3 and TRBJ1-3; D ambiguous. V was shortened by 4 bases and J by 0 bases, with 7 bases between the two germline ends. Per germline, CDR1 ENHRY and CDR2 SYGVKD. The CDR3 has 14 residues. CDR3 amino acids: CAISGSVSGNTIYF. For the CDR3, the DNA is TGTGCCATCAGTGGGAGCGTCTCTGGAAACACCATATATTTT.

The CDR3 coding sequence is TGTGCCAGCAGTGACAAGGACACAGATACGCAGTATTTT. It yields the protein CASSDKDTDTQYF. V and J are TRBV6-6 and TRBJ2-3; D gene unclear. Germline values: CDR1 MNHNY, CDR2 SVGAGI (reference sequence). The length of the CDR3 is 13 residues. Trimming left V 5 bases short and J 2 bases short, with 8 bases between.

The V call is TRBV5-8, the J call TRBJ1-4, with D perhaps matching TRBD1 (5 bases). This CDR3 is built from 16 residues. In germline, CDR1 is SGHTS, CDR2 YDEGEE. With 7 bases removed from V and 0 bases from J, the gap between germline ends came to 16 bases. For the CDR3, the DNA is TGTGCCAGCCAGTTAGGGGTGGTTGCAACTAATGAAAAACTGTTTTTT. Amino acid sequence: CASQLGVVATNEKLFF.

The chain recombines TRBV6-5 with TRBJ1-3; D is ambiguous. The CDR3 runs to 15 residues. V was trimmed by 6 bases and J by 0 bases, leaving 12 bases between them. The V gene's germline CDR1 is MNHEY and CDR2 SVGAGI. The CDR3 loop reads CASSLTEFSGNTIYF. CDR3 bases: TGTGCCAGCAGCCTTACAGAGTTCTCTGGAAACACCATATATTTT.

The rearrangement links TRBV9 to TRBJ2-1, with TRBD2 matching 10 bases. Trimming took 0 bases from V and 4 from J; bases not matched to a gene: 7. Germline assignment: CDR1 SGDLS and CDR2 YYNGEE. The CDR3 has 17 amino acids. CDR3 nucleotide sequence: TGTGCCAGCAGCGTAGCAGCTAGCGGGGGCTATTACAATGAGCAGTTCTTC. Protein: CASSVAASGGYYNEQFF.

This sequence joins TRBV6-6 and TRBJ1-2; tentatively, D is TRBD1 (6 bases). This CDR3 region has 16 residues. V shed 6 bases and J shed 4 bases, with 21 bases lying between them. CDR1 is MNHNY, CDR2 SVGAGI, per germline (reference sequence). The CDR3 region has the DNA TGTGCCAGCAGGACCATCCGGGACACCATTTCCTATGGCTACACCTTC. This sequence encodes CASRTIRDTISYGYTF.

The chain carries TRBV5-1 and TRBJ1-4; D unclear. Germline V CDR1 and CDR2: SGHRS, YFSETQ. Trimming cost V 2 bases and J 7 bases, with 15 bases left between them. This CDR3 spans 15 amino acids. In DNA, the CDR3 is TGCGCCAGCAGCTTAGATAGCCCTTTAGCTGAAAAACTGTTTTTT. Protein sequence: CASSLDSPLAEKLFF.

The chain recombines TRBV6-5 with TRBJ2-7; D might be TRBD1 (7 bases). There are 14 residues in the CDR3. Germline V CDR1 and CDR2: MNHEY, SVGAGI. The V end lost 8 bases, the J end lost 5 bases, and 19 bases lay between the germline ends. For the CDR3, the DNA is TGTGCCAGCCGGAGGGGGCCCGCGGAAGACGAGCAGTACTTC. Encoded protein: CASRRGPAEDEQYF.

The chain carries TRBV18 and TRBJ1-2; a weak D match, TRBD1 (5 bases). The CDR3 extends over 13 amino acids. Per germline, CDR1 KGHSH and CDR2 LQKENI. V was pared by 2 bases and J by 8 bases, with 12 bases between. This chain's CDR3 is CASSPSGGLGYTF. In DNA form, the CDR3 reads TGTGCCAGCTCACCATCGGGGGGTCTAGGCTACACCTTC. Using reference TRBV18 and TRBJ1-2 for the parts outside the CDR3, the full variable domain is NAGVMQNPRHLVRRRGQEARLRCSPMKGHSHVYWYRQLPEEGLKFMVYLQKENIIDESGMPKERFSAEFPKEGPSILRIQQVVRGDSAAYFCASSPSGGLGYTFGSGTRLTVV.

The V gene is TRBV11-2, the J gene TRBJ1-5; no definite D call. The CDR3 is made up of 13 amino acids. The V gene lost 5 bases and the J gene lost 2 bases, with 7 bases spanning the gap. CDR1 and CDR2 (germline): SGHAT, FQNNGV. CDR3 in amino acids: CASSRRGNQPQHF. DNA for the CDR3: TGTGCCAGCAGCCGCCGGGGCAATCAGCCCCAGCATTTT.

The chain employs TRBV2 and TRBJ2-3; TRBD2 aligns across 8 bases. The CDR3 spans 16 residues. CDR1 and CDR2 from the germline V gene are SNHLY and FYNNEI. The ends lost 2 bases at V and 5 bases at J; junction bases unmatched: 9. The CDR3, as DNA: TGTGCCAGCAGTGAAAGGGGAGGACTAGCACAAGATACGCAGTATTTT. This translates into CASSERGGLAQDTQYF.

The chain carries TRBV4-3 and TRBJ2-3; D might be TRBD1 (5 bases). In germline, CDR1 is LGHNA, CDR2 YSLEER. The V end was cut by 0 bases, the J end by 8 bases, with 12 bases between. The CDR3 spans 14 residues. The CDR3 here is CASSQDRNRGTQYF. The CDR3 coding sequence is TGCGCCAGCAGCCAAGATAGGAATAGGGGTACGCAGTATTTT.

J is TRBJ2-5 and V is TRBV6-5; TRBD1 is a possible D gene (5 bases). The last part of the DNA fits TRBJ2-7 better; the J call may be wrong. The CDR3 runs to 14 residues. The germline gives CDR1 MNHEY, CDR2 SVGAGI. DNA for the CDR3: TGTGCCAGCAGTCCGGACAACGAACGGAGCGAGCAGTACTTC. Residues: CASSPDNERSEQYF.

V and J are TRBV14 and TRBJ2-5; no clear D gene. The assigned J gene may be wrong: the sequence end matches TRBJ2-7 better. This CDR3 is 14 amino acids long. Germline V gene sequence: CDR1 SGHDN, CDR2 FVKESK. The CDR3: CASSHVGLAYEQYF. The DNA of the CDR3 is TGTGCCAGCAGCCACGTCGGGCTAGCCTACGAGCAGTACTTC.

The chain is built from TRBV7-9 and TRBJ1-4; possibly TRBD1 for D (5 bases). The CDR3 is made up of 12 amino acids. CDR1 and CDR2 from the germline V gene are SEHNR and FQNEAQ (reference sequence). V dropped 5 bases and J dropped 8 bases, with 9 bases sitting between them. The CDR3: CASSISGEKLFF. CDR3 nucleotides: TGTGCCAGCAGCATTTCAGGGGAAAAACTGTTTTTT.

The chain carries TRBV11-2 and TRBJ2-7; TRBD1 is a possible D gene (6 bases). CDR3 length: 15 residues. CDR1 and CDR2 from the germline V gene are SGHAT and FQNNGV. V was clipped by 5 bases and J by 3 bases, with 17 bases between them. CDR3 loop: CASSRNRDSDYEQYF. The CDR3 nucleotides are TGTGCCAGCAGCCGGAACAGGGATTCTGACTACGAGCAGTACTTC. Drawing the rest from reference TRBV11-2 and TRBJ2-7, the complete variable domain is EAGVAQSPRYKIIEKRQSVAFWCNPISGHATLYWYQQILGQGPKLLIQFQNNGVVDDSQLPKDRFSAERLKGVDSTLKIQPAKLEDSAVYLCASSRNRDSDYEQYFGPGTRLTVT.

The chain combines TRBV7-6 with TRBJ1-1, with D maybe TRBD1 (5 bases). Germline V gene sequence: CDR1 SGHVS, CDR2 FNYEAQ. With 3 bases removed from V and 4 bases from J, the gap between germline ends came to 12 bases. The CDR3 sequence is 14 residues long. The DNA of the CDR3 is TGTGCCAGCAGCTTCGGGGGGAGCAGCACTGAAGCTTTCTTT. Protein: CASSFGGSSTEAFF.

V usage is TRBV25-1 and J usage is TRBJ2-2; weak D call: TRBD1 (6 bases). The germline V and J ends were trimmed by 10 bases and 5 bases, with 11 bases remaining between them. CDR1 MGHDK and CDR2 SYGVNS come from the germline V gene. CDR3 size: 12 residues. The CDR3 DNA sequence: TGTGCCACCACGAGGGGGACCGGGGAGCTGTTTTTT. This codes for CATTRGTGELFF.

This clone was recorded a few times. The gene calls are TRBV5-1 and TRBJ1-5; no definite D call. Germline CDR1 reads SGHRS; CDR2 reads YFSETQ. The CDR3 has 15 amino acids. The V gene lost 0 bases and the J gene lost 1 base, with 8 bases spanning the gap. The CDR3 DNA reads TGCGCCAGCAGCTTGGGACTTCAGAGCAATCAGCCCCAGCATTTT. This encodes CASSLGLQSNQPQHF.